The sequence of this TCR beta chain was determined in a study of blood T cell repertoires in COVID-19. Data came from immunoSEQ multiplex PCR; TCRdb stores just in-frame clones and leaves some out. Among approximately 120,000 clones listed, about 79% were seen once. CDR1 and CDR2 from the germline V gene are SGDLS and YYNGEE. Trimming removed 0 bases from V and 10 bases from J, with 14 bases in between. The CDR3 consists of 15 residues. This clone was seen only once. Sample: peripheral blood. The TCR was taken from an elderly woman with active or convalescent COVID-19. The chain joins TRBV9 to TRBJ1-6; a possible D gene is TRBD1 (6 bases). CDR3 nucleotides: TGTGCCAGCAGCGTAGGGGACATGGTTCCGTCACCCCTCCACTTT. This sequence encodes CASSVGDMVPSPLHF.